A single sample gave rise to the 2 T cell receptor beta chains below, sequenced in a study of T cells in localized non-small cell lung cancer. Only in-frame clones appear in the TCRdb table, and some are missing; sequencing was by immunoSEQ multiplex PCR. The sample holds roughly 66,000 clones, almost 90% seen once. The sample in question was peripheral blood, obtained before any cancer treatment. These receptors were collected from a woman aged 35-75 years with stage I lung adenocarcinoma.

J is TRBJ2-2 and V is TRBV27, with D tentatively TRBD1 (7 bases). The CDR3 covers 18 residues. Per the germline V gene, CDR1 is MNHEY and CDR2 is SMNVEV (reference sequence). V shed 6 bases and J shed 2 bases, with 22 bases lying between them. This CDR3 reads CASSPRQGGGSNTGELFF. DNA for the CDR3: TGTGCCAGCAGCCCCCGGCAAGGAGGGGGCTCAAACACCGGGGAGCTGTTTTTT.

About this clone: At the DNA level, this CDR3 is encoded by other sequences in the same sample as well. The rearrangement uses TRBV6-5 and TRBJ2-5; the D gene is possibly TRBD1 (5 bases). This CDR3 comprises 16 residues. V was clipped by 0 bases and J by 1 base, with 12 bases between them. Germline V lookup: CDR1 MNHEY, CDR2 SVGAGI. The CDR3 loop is CASSYSRGRGQETQYF. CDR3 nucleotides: TGTGCCAGCAGTTACTCCCGCGGTAGGGGCCAAGAGACCCAGTACTTC.